This is a list of T cell receptor beta chains from one sample in a study of blood T cell repertoires in COVID-19. Assay used: immunoSEQ multiplex PCR; TCRdb lists only in-frame clones, some missing. Altogether some 150,000 clones are present, 70% to 90% being singletons, with the ten largest covering about 5%. What was sequenced was peripheral blood. These TCRs come from a woman in her forties or fifties with acute or convalescent COVID-19. CDR3s include the opening cysteine and the closing phenylalanine or tryptophan. The order of the fields is V gene, J gene, CDR3 length, clone size, D gene, CDR3 DNA, CDR3 protein. The D gene is left open where the match is weak. The listing skips clone size in some rows; elsewhere it reads once, few, many or a size class.

v_gene: TRBV18
j_gene: TRBJ2-5
len: 16
abundance: once
d_gene: TRBD2
CDR3nt: TGTGCCAGCTCACTAGCTTCACTAGCGGGGGAAGAGACCCAGTACTTC
CDR3aa: CASSLASLAGEETQYF

v_gene: TRBV10-3
j_gene: TRBJ2-7
len: 12
abundance: NA
d_gene: TRBD1
CDR3nt: TGTGCTGCAAACGGACAGGGAGACGAGCAGTACTTC
CDR3aa: CAANGQGDEQYF

v_gene: TRBV28
j_gene: TRBJ1-6
len: 13
abundance: NA
d_gene: NA
CDR3nt: TGTGCCAGCAGGGGCCCGACCGATTCACCCCTCCACTTT
CDR3aa: CASRGPTDSPLHF

v_gene: TRBV7-9
j_gene: TRBJ2-7
len: 13
abundance: NA
d_gene: NA
CDR3nt: TGTGCCAGCAGCTTAGGACGGGACTACGAGCAGTACTTC
CDR3aa: CASSLGRDYEQYF

v_gene: TRBV4-3
j_gene: TRBJ1-5
len: 15
abundance: once
d_gene: NA
CDR3nt: TGCGCCAGCAGCCAAGATGTACAGGGATATCAGCCCCAGCATTTT
CDR3aa: CASSQDVQGYQPQHF

v_gene: TRBV18
j_gene: TRBJ1-5
len: 13
abundance: NA
d_gene: NA
CDR3nt: TGTGCCAGCGTACAGGGTTTGGATCAGCCCCAGCATTTT
CDR3aa: CASVQGLDQPQHF

v_gene: TRBV7-2
j_gene: TRBJ2-5
len: 18
abundance: NA
d_gene: TRBD2
CDR3nt: TGTGCCAGCAGCCTCTTAGCGGGGGGCCGTCTTGCCCAAGAGACCCAGTACTTC
CDR3aa: CASSLLAGGRLAQETQYF

v_gene: TRBV28
j_gene: TRBJ1-5
len: 12
abundance: NA
d_gene: NA
CDR3nt: TGTGCCAGCAGTTTTTCGGGTCAGCCCCAGCATTTT
CDR3aa: CASSFSGQPQHF

v_gene: TRBV7-2
j_gene: TRBJ2-7
len: 16
abundance: once
d_gene: TRBD1
CDR3nt: TGTGCCAGCAGCTTAGGGGCCGGGACAGGGACCTACGAGCAGTACTTC
CDR3aa: CASSLGAGTGTYEQYF

v_gene: TRBV18
j_gene: TRBJ2-3
len: 15
abundance: NA
d_gene: NA
CDR3nt: TGTGCCAGCTCACTCAACTTAGTCCGTACAGATACGCAGTATTTT
CDR3aa: CASSLNLVRTDTQYF

v_gene: TRBV29-1
j_gene: TRBJ1-2
len: 14
abundance: NA
d_gene: TRBD1
CDR3nt: TGCAGCGCAACATTAGGACAGGACCCCTATGGCTACACCTTC
CDR3aa: CSATLGQDPYGYTF

v_gene: TRBV30
j_gene: TRBJ2-3
len: 13
abundance: NA
d_gene: TRBD1
CDR3nt: TGTGCCTGTGACAGGGGGGGCACAGATACGCAGTATTTT
CDR3aa: CACDRGGTDTQYF

v_gene: TRBV6-5
j_gene: TRBJ2-3
len: 12
abundance: NA
d_gene: NA
CDR3nt: TGTGCCAGCAGTAACAACAGGGATACGCAGTATTTT
CDR3aa: CASSNNRDTQYF

v_gene: TRBV7-2
j_gene: TRBJ2-1
len: 17
abundance: NA
d_gene: NA
CDR3nt: TGTGCCAGCCGAAAACTAGACTATCCTGGCTCCTACAATGAGCAGTTCTTC
CDR3aa: CASRKLDYPGSYNEQFF

v_gene: TRBV4-1
j_gene: TRBJ2-7
len: 16
abundance: NA
d_gene: TRBD2
CDR3nt: TGCGCCAGCAGCCTCTCTAGCGGGGACATTCCCTACGAGCAGTACTTC
CDR3aa: CASSLSSGDIPYEQYF

v_gene: TRBV18
j_gene: TRBJ2-3
len: 14
abundance: NA
d_gene: NA
CDR3nt: TGTGCCAGCTCACCACCGGCACAGGAGGATACGCAGTATTTT
CDR3aa: CASSPPAQEDTQYF

v_gene: TRBV7-2
j_gene: TRBJ1-5
len: 14
abundance: NA
d_gene: NA
CDR3nt: TGTGCCAGCAGCCCCATCGGGAGCAATCAGCCCCAGCATTTT
CDR3aa: CASSPIGSNQPQHF

v_gene: TRBV4-2
j_gene: TRBJ2-7
len: 16
abundance: few
d_gene: TRBD1
CDR3nt: TGTGCCAGCAGCCAACCCTCCGGACAGGGGGCGGGGGAGCAGTACTTC
CDR3aa: CASSQPSGQGAGEQYF

v_gene: TRBV18
j_gene: TRBJ2-5
len: 14
abundance: once
d_gene: NA
CDR3nt: TGTGCCAGCTCACCAGAGGGCTCGGGGGAGACCCAGTACTTC
CDR3aa: CASSPEGSGETQYF

v_gene: TRBV19
j_gene: TRBJ1-5
len: 13
abundance: NA
d_gene: NA
CDR3nt: TGTGCCAGTAGTATAGGGACTGATCAGCCCCAGCATTTT
CDR3aa: CASSIGTDQPQHF

v_gene: TRBV19
j_gene: TRBJ1-5
len: 15
abundance: NA
d_gene: NA
CDR3nt: TGTGCCAGTAGTATGTTACGGGATAGCAATCAGCCCCAGCATTTT
CDR3aa: CASSMLRDSNQPQHF

v_gene: TRBV4-3
j_gene: TRBJ2-7
len: 17
abundance: NA
d_gene: TRBD1
CDR3nt: TGCGCCAGCCAAGCTTCGCGCCACAGGGGCACGAGGTACGAGCAGTACTTC
CDR3aa: CASQASRHRGTRYEQYF

v_gene: TRBV5-5
j_gene: TRBJ1-4
len: 17
abundance: NA
d_gene: NA
CDR3nt: TGTGCCAGCAGCTTGGGCGGCCGGGAGAAGATCGGGGAAAAACTGTTTTTT
CDR3aa: CASSLGGREKIGEKLFF

v_gene: TRBV27
j_gene: TRBJ2-7
len: 14
abundance: NA
d_gene: TRBD2
CDR3nt: TGTGCCAGCAGTTTAGGTGCGGGGGGGAACGAGCAGTACTTC
CDR3aa: CASSLGAGGNEQYF

v_gene: TRBV25-1
j_gene: TRBJ1-2
len: 15
abundance: NA
d_gene: NA
CDR3nt: TGTGCCAGCAGTGAACCAGGTTCGAGAGACTATGGCTACACCTTC
CDR3aa: CASSEPGSRDYGYTF

v_gene: TRBV5-1
j_gene: TRBJ2-2
len: 16
abundance: NA
d_gene: NA
CDR3nt: TGCGCCAGCAGCTCCGGACCCGCGGGGACCACCGGGGAGCTGTTTTTT
CDR3aa: CASSSGPAGTTGELFF

v_gene: TRBV7-9
j_gene: TRBJ1-1
len: 16
abundance: NA
d_gene: NA
CDR3nt: TGTGCCAGCAGCCACCCCCAGGGGTTGGTTAACACTGAAGCTTTCTTT
CDR3aa: CASSHPQGLVNTEAFF

v_gene: TRBV7-8
j_gene: TRBJ2-5
len: 13
abundance: NA
d_gene: NA
CDR3nt: TGTGCCAGCAGGGTACGGGTAACGGAGACCCAGTACTTC
CDR3aa: CASRVRVTETQYF

v_gene: TRBV3-1/TRBV3-2
j_gene: TRBJ1-5
len: 16
abundance: NA
d_gene: TRBD1
CDR3nt: TGTGCCAGCAGCCAATCCGACAGGGCGATGGTCCAGCCCCAGCATTTT
CDR3aa: CASSQSDRAMVQPQHF

v_gene: TRBV28
j_gene: TRBJ1-5
len: 18
abundance: NA
d_gene: TRBD1
CDR3nt: TGTGCCAGCAGTTTCCGCCGTGCGGGACAGGGGGCGAGACAGCCCCAGCATTTT
CDR3aa: CASSFRRAGQGARQPQHF

v_gene: TRBV12-3/TRBV12-4
j_gene: TRBJ2-5
len: 11
abundance: NA
d_gene: NA
CDR3nt: TGTGCCAGCAGGATAGAAGAGACCCAGTACTTC
CDR3aa: CASRIEETQYF

v_gene: TRBV19
j_gene: TRBJ1-3
len: 17
abundance: NA
d_gene: TRBD1
CDR3nt: TGTGCCAGTAGTCACCGGGACAGGTTAAAAGCTGGAAACACCATATATTTT
CDR3aa: CASSHRDRLKAGNTIYF

v_gene: TRBV3-1/TRBV3-2
j_gene: TRBJ1-1
len: 15
abundance: NA
d_gene: TRBD1
CDR3nt: TGTGCCAGCAGCCAACCGACAGGGTTGAACACTGAAGCTTTCTTT
CDR3aa: CASSQPTGLNTEAFF

v_gene: TRBV6-5
j_gene: TRBJ1-1
len: 13
abundance: NA
d_gene: NA
CDR3nt: TGTGCCAGCAGAGTTAACAGGCACCCGGAAGCTTTCTTT
CDR3aa: CASRVNRHPEAFF

v_gene: TRBV2
j_gene: TRBJ1-2
len: 11
abundance: NA
d_gene: NA
CDR3nt: TGTGCCAGCAGTCTCGACTATGGCTACACCTTC
CDR3aa: CASSLDYGYTF

v_gene: TRBV9
j_gene: TRBJ1-4
len: 14
abundance: NA
d_gene: NA
CDR3nt: TGTGCCAGCAGCCCCGACAGTACCAATGAAAAACTGTTTTTT
CDR3aa: CASSPDSTNEKLFF

v_gene: TRBV9
j_gene: TRBJ1-3
len: 14
abundance: few
d_gene: NA
CDR3nt: TGTGCCAGCAGCGTACAGGGATATGGAAACACCATATATTTT
CDR3aa: CASSVQGYGNTIYF

v_gene: TRBV7-7
j_gene: TRBJ2-2
len: 16
abundance: NA
d_gene: NA
CDR3nt: TGTGCCAGCAGCCCATCAGGTTGGGCCAACACCGGGGAGCTGTTTTTT
CDR3aa: CASSPSGWANTGELFF

v_gene: TRBV27
j_gene: TRBJ2-2
len: 15
abundance: NA
d_gene: NA
CDR3nt: TGTGCCAGCAGCATCACAGGGATGTCATGGGGGGAGCTGTTTTTT
CDR3aa: CASSITGMSWGELFF

v_gene: TRBV11-2
j_gene: TRBJ2-2
len: 16
abundance: NA
d_gene: TRBD1
CDR3nt: TGTGCCAGCAGCGTTGGGACAGGGGGCCTCACCGGGGAGCTGTTTTTT
CDR3aa: CASSVGTGGLTGELFF

v_gene: TRBV24-1
j_gene: TRBJ2-3
len: 17
abundance: NA
d_gene: NA
CDR3nt: TGTGCCACCAGTGATTTCACAGACCCGAGATCTGCAGATACGCAGTATTTT
CDR3aa: CATSDFTDPRSADTQYF

v_gene: TRBV13
j_gene: TRBJ2-5
len: 16
abundance: NA
d_gene: TRBD2
CDR3nt: TGTGCCAGCAGCTTAATTGGCGGGGGGGCAGTAGAGACCCAGTACTTC
CDR3aa: CASSLIGGGAVETQYF

v_gene: TRBV18
j_gene: TRBJ1-1
len: 13
abundance: NA
d_gene: NA
CDR3nt: TGTGCCAGCTCACCCGACTCCAAAACCGAAGCTTTCTTT
CDR3aa: CASSPDSKTEAFF

v_gene: TRBV29-1
j_gene: TRBJ2-5
len: 12
abundance: NA
d_gene: NA
CDR3nt: TGCAGCCTACGACAGGATCGAGAGACCCAGTACTTC
CDR3aa: CSLRQDRETQYF